The clone carrying this T cell receptor (beta chain) is judged medium-sized (0.01 to 0.1%). Its target is unknown. The record originates from a study of neurological immune-mediated disorders. PBMCs numbering 2 million and stored at -80 C yielded the unsorted libraries. The authors produced cDNA by 5'RACE using 10-nucleotide random UMIs. Over 180 million TCR-beta sequences (from 15-18 subjects) were yielded by each sequencing run. TCRdb independently ran MiXCR on the 5' RACE reads; one entry per CDR3 protein. There are fewer than 45,000 distinct CDR3 sequences in the sample; roughly 7% occur only once, and around 4.4% lies in the top ten. This CDR3 contains 15 residues. V gave up 0 bases and J gave up 7 bases; unmatched junction bases: 8. In germline, CDR1 is DFQATT, CDR2 SNEGSKA (reference sequence). Broader study findings: The absence of shared CDR3 amino acid sequences among expanded clones across subjects suggests private repertoires in all groups.

The rearrangement links TRBV20-1 to TRBJ1-5, with 8 bases fitting TRBD1. Sequenced material: PBMCs. The clonotype was recovered from a woman in her thirties or forties in good health. In nucleotides, the CDR3 is TGCAGTGCTAGAGATTTAGGACAGGGAAGACAGCCCCAGCATTTT. Its protein product is CSARDLGQGRQPQHF.